These 31 T cell receptor beta chains share one sample of origin, sequenced in a study of control samples from healthy donors and cancer patients. Some clones are missing from TCRdb's copy, which holds only in-frame ones; the method was immunoSEQ multiplex PCR. The sample's table shows some 180,000 clones. Material for sequencing was blood. The receptors here all came from a woman in her thirties in good health.

The chain has TRBV19 and TRBJ1-2; no definite D call. Germline V lookup: CDR1 LNHDA, CDR2 SQIVND (reference sequence). V lost 5 bases, J lost 6 bases, and 13 bases lay in between. This CDR3 is built from 13 residues. The CDR3 loop is CASSPWVTDGYTF. The CDR3 DNA sequence: TGTGCCAGTAGTCCCTGGGTTACCGATGGCTACACCTTC.

The chain uses TRBV7-9 and TRBJ1-6; D not resolved. Trimming shortened V by 1 base and J by 9 bases, and 10 bases separated the two germline ends. In germline, CDR1 is SEHNR, CDR2 FQNEAQ (reference sequence). The CDR3 totals 14 residues. Here the CDR3 reads CASSLEDRVSPLHF. The CDR3, as DNA: TGTGCCAGCAGCTTAGAGGATAGAGTTTCACCCCTCCACTTT.

The J gene is TRBJ2-1, the V gene TRBV12-5; 9 positions agree with TRBD1. J lost 5 bases, V lost 4 bases, and 6 bases had no gene match. The germline gives CDR1 LGHNT, CDR2 FRNRAP. This CDR3 has 15 amino acids. For the CDR3, the DNA is TGTGCTAGTGGTTCCCTCGGACAGGGGAACAATGAGCAGTTCTTC. As protein: CASGSLGQGNNEQFF.

The J gene is TRBJ2-2, the V gene TRBV28, with D possibly TRBD2 on 7 matching bases. CDR3 size: 14 residues. Deletions cut 10 bases from V and 1 base from J, with 13 bases between. Per germline, CDR1 MDHEN and CDR2 SYDVKM. CDR3 DNA sequence: TGTGCCACAGAGGGGGGGATGAACACCGGGGAGCTGTTTTTT. Its protein product is CATEGGMNTGELFF.

The V call is TRBV4-1, the J call TRBJ2-5; a weak D match, TRBD2 (6 bases). CDR1 and CDR2 from the germline V gene are MGHRA and YSYEKL. The CDR3 contains 17 residues. The ends were cut back, 6 bases at V and 2 bases at J, with 22 bases in the middle. CDR3 in amino acids: CASRHVGRGNRQETQYF. The CDR3 nucleotides read TGCGCCAGCAGGCATGTAGGGCGGGGAAACAGACAAGAGACCCAGTACTTC.

The chain links TRBV29-1 to TRBJ1-2; TRBD1 matches 10 bases. Germline V gene data show CDR1 as SQVTM and CDR2 as ANQGSEA. V was pared by 4 bases and J by 3 bases, with 5 bases of the junction left unmatched. The CDR3 is 14 amino acids. The CDR3 loop reads CSVVRTGGDYGYTF. The DNA for the CDR3 is TGCAGCGTTGTCCGGACAGGGGGGGACTATGGCTACACCTTC.

This chain joins TRBV9 and TRBJ1-3; D remains unclear. Trimming left V 4 bases short and J 0 bases short, with 11 bases between. This CDR3 spans 15 amino acids. Germline CDR1 SGDLS, CDR2 YYNGEE. CDR3 amino acids: CASSLGRISGNTIYF. The CDR3 DNA follows: TGTGCCAGCAGCCTCGGACGGATCTCTGGAAACACCATATATTTT.

The chain employs TRBV28 and TRBJ1-5; D is ambiguous. The ends were cut back, 2 bases at V and 1 base at J, with 15 bases in the middle. The CDR3 is made up of 17 amino acids. The germline gives CDR1 MDHEN, CDR2 SYDVKM. In nucleotides, the CDR3 is TGTGCCAGCAGTTTAAGGTCTTGGGGTCGGAGCAATCAGCCCCAGCATTTT. The encoded protein is CASSLRSWGRSNQPQHF. The variable domain in full, with the rest retrieved from reference TRBV28 and TRBJ1-5, is DVKVTQSSRYLVKRTGEKVFLECVQDMDHENMFWYRQDPGLGLRLIYFSYDVKMKEKGDIPEGYSVSREKKERFSLILESASTNQTSMYLCASSLRSWGRSNQPQHFGDGTRLSIL.

CDR3 sequence reads: CASSYRPGGRVYEQYF. The CDR3 coding sequence is TGTGCCAGCAGTTACCGTCCCGGGGGTCGGGTCTACGAGCAGTACTTC. This sequence joins TRBV6-2 or TRBV6-3 and TRBJ2-7; D is possibly TRBD2 (6 bases). Germline V gene data show CDR1 as MNHEY and CDR2 as SVGEGT. The length of the CDR3 is 16 residues. Trimming removed 2 bases at V and 3 bases at J, with 17 bases between.

The rearrangement joins TRBV5-1 to TRBJ1-1; D remains unclear. CDR1 is SGHRS and CDR2 is YFSETQ in the germline V gene. V gave up 4 bases and J gave up 2 bases, with 12 bases separating them. CDR3 length: 14 amino acids. The CDR3 protein is CASSPTYINTEAFF. The CDR3 nucleotides read TGCGCCAGCAGCCCGACTTACATTAACACTGAAGCTTTCTTT.

A remark on this clone: This CDR3 is also generated by other DNA sequences in the sample. This chain connects TRBV6-6 to TRBJ1-1; unclear D gene. The CDR3 loop spans 13 amino acids. V was cut by 3 bases and J by 1 base, with 6 bases left in between. Per the germline V gene, CDR1 is MNHNY and CDR2 is SVGAGI (reference sequence). For the CDR3, the DNA is TGTGCCAGCAGTTATGGAAGGAACACTGAAGCTTTCTTT. Amino acid sequence: CASSYGRNTEAFF.

The chain uses TRBV4-1 and TRBJ1-5; D unresolved. Germline CDR1 and CDR2: MGHRA and YSYEKL. The length of the CDR3 is 14 residues. Trimming cost V 1 base and J 6 bases, with 10 bases left between them. CDR3 DNA: TGCGCCAGCAGCCAAGTCGGCAGGATTCAGCCCCAGCATTTT. Amino acid sequence: CASSQVGRIQPQHF.

The chain has TRBV5-1 and TRBJ1-5, with D tentatively TRBD1 (5 bases). This CDR3 has 13 residues. Germline CDR1 is SGHRS and CDR2 is YFSETQ. The V end lost 2 bases, the J end lost 6 bases, and 9 bases lay between the germline ends. This CDR3 reads CASSFTGFQPQHF. CDR3 coding DNA: TGCGCCAGCAGCTTCACAGGTTTTCAGCCCCAGCATTTT.

The chain recombines TRBV28 with TRBJ1-2; 7 bases fit TRBD1. The trim removed 7 bases at V and 2 bases at J, leaving 7 bases unmatched. The CDR3 totals 14 residues. Germline V gene lookup returns CDR1 MDHEN and CDR2 SYDVKM. DNA of the CDR3: TGTGCCAGCACAGGGGGGGGACAGAACTATGGCTACACCTTC. Translation: CASTGGGQNYGYTF.

V usage is TRBV7-9 and J usage is TRBJ1-5; D might be TRBD1 (6 bases). This CDR3 is 18 amino acids long. Germline-derived CDR1 and CDR2 are SEHNR and FQNEAQ (reference sequence). Trimming cost V 1 base and J 1 base, with 17 bases left between them. DNA of the CDR3: TGTGCCAGCAGCTTAGGTACAGGGCCCCAGGGGAGCAATCAGCCCCAGCATTTT. Translating it yields CASSLGTGPQGSNQPQHF. The whole variable domain, filled in from reference TRBV7-9 and TRBJ1-5, reads DTGVSQNPRHKITKRGQNVTFRCDPISEHNRLYWYRQTLGQGPEFLTYFQNEAQLEKSRLLSDRFSAERPKGSFSTLEIQRTEQGDSAMYLCASSLGTGPQGSNQPQHFGDGTRLSIL.

This sequence joins TRBV10-3 and TRBJ2-3; D tentatively fits TRBD1 or TRBD2 (7 bases each). V dropped 5 bases and J dropped 4 bases, with 13 bases sitting between them. This CDR3 has 14 residues. In germline, CDR1 is ENHRY, CDR2 SYGVKD. This CDR3 is CAISRQGGADTQYF. CDR3 DNA: TGTGCCATCAGTCGACAGGGAGGGGCAGATACGCAGTATTTT.

The rearrangement uses TRBV10-2 and TRBJ1-5, with D hard to call. The CDR3 length is 12 residues. Germline CDR1 reads WSHSY; CDR2 reads SAAADI. Trimming took off 10 bases at V and 5 bases at J, with 12 bases between the two ends. CDR3 DNA: TGCGCCACGGGCGACTTGGATCAGCCCCAGCATTTT. Translating gives CATGDLDQPQHF.

The chain employs TRBV28 and TRBJ2-7, with TRBD2 identical over 9 bases. The CDR3 spans 15 residues. V was pared by 10 bases and J by 1 base, with 11 bases of the junction left unmatched. The germline CDR1 and CDR2 sequences are MDHEN and SYDVKM. The CDR3 protein is CATNRVAGDSYEQYF. CDR3 coding DNA: TGTGCCACCAACCGGGTAGCGGGGGATTCCTACGAGCAGTACTTC.

This rearrangement joins TRBV28 to TRBJ2-7; D is unresolved. Germline V CDR1 and CDR2: MDHEN, SYDVKM. V lost 3 bases, J lost 2 bases, and 8 bases lay in between. This CDR3 contains 13 residues. DNA of the CDR3: TGTGCCAGCAGTTTGGGCGGCACCTACGAGCAGTACTTC. Its protein is CASSLGGTYEQYF. Supplemented by reference TRBV28 and TRBJ2-7, the full variable domain reads DVKVTQSSRYLVKRTGEKVFLECVQDMDHENMFWYRQDPGLGLRLIYFSYDVKMKEKGDIPEGYSVSREKKERFSLILESASTNQTSMYLCASSLGGTYEQYFGPGTRLTVT.

The J gene is TRBJ2-3, the V gene TRBV5-1, with 15 bases lining up with TRBD2. Looked up from germline, CDR1 is SGHRS and CDR2 is YFSETQ. The CDR3 covers 18 residues. Unmatched junction bases numbered 9, after V lost 2 bases and J lost 5 bases. CDR3 in DNA: TGCGCCAGCAGCTTCCCCGGGACTAGCGGGGGGCGTCAAGATACGCAGTATTTT. It is translated as CASSFPGTSGGRQDTQYF. The complete variable domain, with remaining parts taken from reference TRBV5-1 and TRBJ2-3, reads KAGVTQTPRYLIKTRGQQVTLSCSPISGHRSVSWYQQTPGQGLQFLFEYFSETQRNKGNFPGRFSGRQFSNSRSEMNVSTLELGDSALYLCASSFPGTSGGRQDTQYFGPGTRLTVL.

To note about this clone: The same CDR3 is also encoded by other DNA sequences in this sample. The CDR3 sequence: CASSLVGTTSTDTQYF. CDR3 DNA sequence: TGTGCCAGCAGTTTAGTTGGGACTACTAGCACAGATACGCAGTATTTT. V gene TRBV28 combines with J gene TRBJ2-3, with 7 nucleotides matching TRBD2. The CDR3 has 16 amino acids. Germline V gene data show CDR1 as MDHEN and CDR2 as SYDVKM. Trimming took 2 bases from V and 0 from J; bases not matched to a gene: 5.

J is TRBJ1-3 and V is TRBV7-9, with no clear D. Deletions cut 2 bases from V and 0 bases from J, with 11 bases between. CDR1 is SEHNR, CDR2 FQNEAQ, per germline (reference sequence). The CDR3 loop spans 16 amino acids. The CDR3 sequence is CASSLPGPPSGNTIYF. The CDR3 bases are TGTGCCAGCAGCTTACCGGGCCCTCCCTCTGGAAACACCATATATTTT.

The chain combines TRBV28 with TRBJ1-2; D unclear. The germline gives CDR1 MDHEN, CDR2 SYDVKM. V was shortened by 4 bases and J by 1 base, with 10 bases between the two germline ends. This CDR3 has 14 amino acids. The CDR3 coding sequence is TGTGCCAGCAGTTCGGGAGACGGTAACTATGGCTACACCTTC. The encoded protein is CASSSGDGNYGYTF.

The gene calls are TRBV5-1 and TRBJ1-4, with D perhaps TRBD1 (6 bases). The V end was cut by 4 bases, the J end by 8 bases, with 18 bases between. Germline-derived CDR1 and CDR2 are SGHRS and YFSETQ. The CDR3 covers 15 residues. The CDR3: CASSLGGRLGEKLFF. DNA for the CDR3: TGCGCCAGCAGCCTTGGGGGGCGGTTGGGGGAAAAACTGTTTTTT.

The chain couples TRBV28 to TRBJ1-1, with D perhaps TRBD1 (6 bases). The CDR3 has 15 residues. The V gene's germline CDR1 is MDHEN and CDR2 SYDVKM. V lost 5 bases and J 0 bases, leaving 13 bases between the germline ends. CDR3 nucleotides: TGTGCCAGCAGTCAGTGGGAGGGGGTGAACACTGAAGCTTTCTTT. It specifies CASSQWEGVNTEAFF.

The chain uses TRBV7-6 and TRBJ2-3; D uncertain. The V end lost 5 bases, the J end lost 2 bases, and 2 bases lay between the germline ends. The CDR3 consists of 11 residues. Germline V gives CDR1 SGHVS, CDR2 FNYEAQ. The CDR3 DNA follows: TGTGCCAGCAGCAACACAGATACGCAGTATTTT. This gives the protein CASSNTDTQYF.

The gene calls are TRBV4-2 and TRBJ1-6, with D possibly being TRBD1 (6 bases). The ends were cut back, 10 bases at V and 14 bases at J, with 27 bases in the middle. The V gene's germline CDR1 is LGHNA and CDR2 YNFKEQ. This CDR3 is built from 15 residues. CDR3 protein: CATGEQGRQNSALHF. In DNA, the CDR3 is TGTGCCACAGGAGAGCAGGGGAGGCAAAATTCGGCCCTCCACTTT.

The rearrangement links TRBV6-2 or TRBV6-3 to TRBJ1-2; the D gene is possibly TRBD1 (5 bases). Germline assignment: CDR1 MNHEY and CDR2 SVGEGT. The V and J ends lost 2 bases and 4 bases respectively, with 17 bases between them. This CDR3 region has 16 residues. The CDR3: CASSYDPGNPVYGYTF. The CDR3 DNA follows: TGTGCCAGCAGTTACGACCCAGGGAACCCTGTCTATGGCTACACCTTC.

Here the CDR3 reads CASSPQGAGEKLFF. In DNA form, the CDR3 reads TGTGCCAGCAGTCCACAGGGGGCAGGTGAAAAACTGTTTTTT. The chain joins TRBV6-5 to TRBJ1-4; 9 bases match TRBD1. V shed 5 bases, J shed 7 bases, and the junction held 5 bases outside the gene matches. From germline, CDR1 is MNHEY and CDR2 SVGAGI. The CDR3 is 14 residues long.

The chain couples TRBV5-4 to TRBJ2-1, with no clear D. Germline loops: CDR1 SGHNT, CDR2 YYREEE (reference sequence). This CDR3 is 15 amino acids long. Trimming pared 1 base from V and 4 bases from J, leaving 12 bases between. This CDR3 reads CASSLSGSIYNEQFF. The CDR3 DNA follows: TGTGCCAGCAGCTTGTCTGGCAGTATATACAATGAGCAGTTCTTC.

The chain couples TRBV5-1 to TRBJ2-3; 13 positions match TRBD2. Germline V gene sequence: CDR1 SGHRS, CDR2 YFSETQ. The CDR3 has 17 amino acids. V was pared by 4 bases and J by 0 bases, with 5 bases of the junction left unmatched. CDR3 DNA: TGCGCCAGCAGCCCGGGACTAGCGGGGAGTAGCACAGATACGCAGTATTTT. Amino acid sequence: CASSPGLAGSSTDTQYF.